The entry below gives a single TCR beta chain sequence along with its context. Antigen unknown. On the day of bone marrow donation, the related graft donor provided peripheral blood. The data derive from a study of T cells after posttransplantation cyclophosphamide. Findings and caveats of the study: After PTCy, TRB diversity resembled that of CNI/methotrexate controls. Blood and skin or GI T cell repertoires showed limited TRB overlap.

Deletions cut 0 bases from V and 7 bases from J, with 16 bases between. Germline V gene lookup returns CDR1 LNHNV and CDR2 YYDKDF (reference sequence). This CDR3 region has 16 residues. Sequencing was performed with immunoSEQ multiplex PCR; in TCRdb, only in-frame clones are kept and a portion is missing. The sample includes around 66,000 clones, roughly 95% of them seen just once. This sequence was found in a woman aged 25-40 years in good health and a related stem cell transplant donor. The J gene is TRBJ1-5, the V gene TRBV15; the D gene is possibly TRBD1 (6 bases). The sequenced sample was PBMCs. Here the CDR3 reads CATSRDKGGLGQPQHF. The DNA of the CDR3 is TGTGCCACCAGCAGAGACAAGGGGGGGCTCGGCCAGCCCCAGCATTTT.